This TCR beta chain emerged from a study of Ad26.COV2.S vaccination and SARS-CoV-2 variants. TCRdb's copy holds only in-frame clones and misses some; the assay was immunoSEQ multiplex PCR. The table records some 410,000 clones, 80% to 95% of them present only once. As to treatment: about 20 received Ad26.COV2.S at low or high dose, single or two shots; about 5 received placebo; per-sample allocation not given. Collection of the samples took place on day 63 after the first injection of vaccine or placebo. Trimming stripped 3 bases from V and 0 bases from J, with 12 bases between. In germline, CDR1 is MNHEY, CDR2 SVGEGT. This CDR3 has 16 residues.

This receptor was obtained from a person aged 18-65 years who received the Ad26.COV2.S COVID-19 vaccine or a placebo. The chain employs TRBV6-2 or TRBV6-3 and TRBJ2-1, with a possible D match to TRBD1 (6 bases). The sequenced sample was peripheral blood, obtained in a trial of Ad26.COV2.S vaccine versus placebo. In DNA, the CDR3 is TGTGCCAGCAGTTATGGGGGCCCCAACTCCTACAATGAGCAGTTCTTC. It translates to CASSYGGPNSYNEQFF.